The present entry profiles one T cell receptor beta chain with its context. Its antigen is unknown. The CDR3 spans 13 residues. V gave up 5 bases and J gave up 4 bases, with 12 bases separating them. The germline gives CDR1 MNHNS, CDR2 SASEGT. Patients were excluded for autoimmune disease history or systemic immunosuppression. Repertoires were generated with immunoSEQ multiplex PCR, while TCRdb's copy carries only in-frame clones and drops some. The sample lists fewer than 90,000 clones, around 91% occurring once. These data are taken from a study of OX40 agonist ivuxolimab in advanced cancers. The overall study: Patients achieving partial responses numbered three: one hepatocellular carcinoma case and two cutaneous melanoma cases. Overall study results and limits: Fewer expanded clones were found on average in CD4+ than in CD8+ T cells.

This TCR derives from an adult with an advanced solid tumor such as melanoma, head and neck, liver or kidney cancer. The sample here was CD4+ or CD8+ T cells sorted from blood, taken in a trial of the OX40 agonist ivuxolimab. The V call is TRBV6-1, the J call TRBJ2-7; possibly TRBD1 or TRBD2 for D (5 bases each). The CDR3 DNA reads TGTGCCAGCAGTATAGGGACGGTTTACGAGCAGTACTTC. Residues: CASSIGTVYEQYF.